Following are 10 T cell receptor beta chains from one sample sequenced in a study of regulatory T cells in long-lasting Graves disease. Libraries of TCR beta came from iRepertoire HTBI primers plus Arm-PCR of CDR3 regions. TCRdb re-derived calls from the multiplex PCR reads in MiXCR, one entry per CDR3 protein. This table holds fewer than 500,000 distinct CDR3 sequences, 16% found once. Time point defined: newly diagnosed GD, antithyroid drugs for less than 3 months. From RNA extracted from PBMCs, the TCR library was made. The sample also formed part of further work on T cells in Graves' hyperthyroidism and ophthalmopathy.

The starting material was peripheral blood mononuclear cells (PBMCs), obtained at new diagnosis, from a patient treated with antithyroid drugs. These receptors were collected from a man in his forties or fifties with Graves disease.

This clonotype was found many times. V and J are TRBV5-1 and TRBJ2-3, with 8 bases fitting TRBD2. V trimming: 0 bases; J trimming: 4 bases; junction bases outside the gene matches: 4. CDR1 and CDR2 from the germline V gene are SGHRS and YFSETQ. The CDR3 is made up of 15 amino acids. DNA for the CDR3: TGCGCCAGCAGCTTGGTTGCGGGAGGTGCAGATACGCAGTATTTT. It codes for CASSLVAGGADTQYF.

The V and J genes are TRBV5-1 and TRBJ2-3, with D possibly matching TRBD2 (5 bases). Germline-derived CDR1 and CDR2 are SGHRS and YFSETQ. Trimming left V 4 bases short and J 5 bases short, with 11 bases between. CDR3 length: 13 amino acids. The DNA for the CDR3 is TGCGCCAGCAGCATGGCCGCGGGAGATACGCAGTATTTT. It encodes CASSMAAGDTQYF.

This clonotype was recorded many times. The gene calls are TRBV3-1 and TRBJ1-1; tentative D call: TRBD1 (5 bases). Trimming cost V 7 bases and J 0 bases, with 12 bases left between them. The CDR3 contains 14 residues. In germline, CDR1 is LGHDT, CDR2 YNNKEL (reference sequence). CDR3 coding DNA: TGTGCCAGCATCGGGGGAGGGTTGAACACTGAAGCTTTCTTT. Its translation: CASIGGGLNTEAFF.

This clonotype was counted ten times or more. The chain joins TRBV5-1 to TRBJ1-6, with D hard to call. Trimming removed 0 bases at V and 0 bases at J, with 4 bases between. The V gene's germline CDR1 is SGHRS and CDR2 YFSETQ. The CDR3 covers 15 residues. Here the CDR3 DNA reads TGCGCCAGCAGCTTGGACGGCTCCTATAATTCACCCCTCCACTTT. It translates to CASSLDGSYNSPLHF.

There are a few counts of this clonotype. The V and J genes are TRBV18 and TRBJ1-4; D remains unclear. This CDR3 comprises 13 residues. V lost 1 base, J lost 8 bases, and 8 bases lay in between. CDR1 is KGHSH, CDR2 LQKENI, per germline. In DNA, the CDR3 is TGTGCCAGCTCACCACAGGGTACAGAAAAACTGTTTTTT. Protein sequence: CASSPQGTEKLFF.

This clonotype was seen many times. V and J are TRBV7-8 and TRBJ2-5; D gene unclear. The CDR3 is 15 amino acids. CDR1 and CDR2 from the germline V gene are SGHVS and FQNEAQ. Trimming stripped 5 bases from V and 8 bases from J, with 21 bases between. The CDR3 reads CASSPIRHAENTQYF. Here the CDR3 DNA reads TGTGCCAGCAGCCCTATCCGACACGCTGAGAATACCCAGTACTTC.

This clonotype has a count of ten or more. The V call is TRBV3-1, the J call TRBJ2-2; D not certain. This CDR3 contains 15 residues. Trimming pared 1 base from V and 0 bases from J, leaving 6 bases between. The germline V gene has CDR1 LGHDT and CDR2 YNNKEL (reference sequence). CDR3 coding DNA: TGTGCCAGCAGCCAAGGCGGAACGAACACCGGGGAGCTGTTTTTT. Translating gives CASSQGGTNTGELFF.

There are many counts of this clonotype. The CDR3 bases are TGTGCCAGCTCACCACAGGGAGACATTCAGTACTTC. Translating it yields CASSPQGDIQYF. V gene TRBV18 combines with J gene TRBJ2-4; a possible D gene is TRBD2 (5 bases). The CDR3 extends over 12 amino acids. The V gene lost 1 base and the J gene lost 8 bases, with 6 bases spanning the gap. The V gene's germline CDR1 is KGHSH and CDR2 LQKENI.

This clonotype was picked up many times. The genes are TRBV20-1 and TRBJ2-1; 10 bases align to TRBD2. CDR1 and CDR2 (germline): DFQATT, SNEGSKA (reference sequence). Germline trimming cut 5 bases from V and 4 bases from J; bases unmatched to any gene: 5. The CDR3 is 14 amino acids. CDR3 in amino acids: CSAGSSGSYNEQFF. The CDR3 region has the DNA TGCAGTGCTGGGTCTAGCGGGAGTTACAATGAGCAGTTCTTC.

The rearrangement joins TRBV3-1 to TRBJ2-3, with a possible D match to TRBD2 (6 bases). CDR3 length: 13 residues. Trimming shortened V by 3 bases and J by 8 bases, and 12 bases separated the two germline ends. Looked up from germline, CDR1 is LGHDT and CDR2 is YNNKEL (reference sequence). The CDR3 coding sequence is TGTGCCAGCAGCCAGTCGACCGGGGGTACGCAGTATTTT. This sequence encodes CASSQSTGGTQYF.